This TCR beta chain was found in a study of cytomegalovirus exposure and HLA in healthy donors. The germline CDR1 and CDR2 sequences are SNHLY and FYNNEI. V lost 8 bases and J lost 5; bases outside the gene matches: 17. This CDR3 is built from 16 residues. PCR was performed using 60 Vbeta and 13 Jbeta primers. Sequencing was performed with immunoSEQ multiplex PCR; in TCRdb, only in-frame clones are kept and a portion is missing. The sample shows roughly 120,000 clones, approximately 69% of them seen only once. The sample consisted of PBMCs. This clonotype was sampled from a woman aged 50 to 60 in good health and CMV-seropositive. The genes are TRBV2 and TRBJ2-7; 8 nucleotides match TRBD2. In DNA form, the CDR3 reads TGTGCCAGCGGAGGAGGCGGGGGGACACGGTCCCACGAGCAGTACTTC. This translates into CASGGGGGTRSHEQYF.